The present TCR beta chain was sequenced within a study of cytomegalovirus exposure and HLA in healthy donors. Study in general: Sequencing of some 190 million T cells in an earlier analysis found 95 million to 120 million unique TCR beta sequences.

The primer mix had 60 Vbeta and 13 Jbeta primers. Here immunoSEQ multiplex PCR was the method, and the copy in TCRdb shows in-frame clones only, minus some. In the table there are more than 140,000 clones, roughly 80% of which are singletons. Study-wide results and caveats: A later analysis revealed that TCR association rates differed between HLA loci, peaking at DRB1 and bottoming out at HLA-C. Some public TCRs appeared in many individuals, while most sequences were rare.

Concerning this clone itself: Its cognate antigen is unknown.

V was cut by 2 bases and J by 8 bases, with 12 bases left in between. The CDR3 extends over 13 amino acids. Looked up from germline, CDR1 is MNHEY and CDR2 is SVGAGI. The receptor comes from a female donor in good health and CMV-seronegative. The rearrangement links TRBV6-5 to TRBJ1-1; D gene ambiguous. The sample comprised PBMCs. The DNA of the CDR3 is TGTGCCAGCAGTTACGACAATTTTAGGGAAGCTTTCTTT. Translating gives CASSYDNFREAFF.